Included here is one T cell receptor beta chain sequence, with context. No cognate antigen has been identified for it. Per-base qualities were not stored, and no clone one base away is much larger. The germline ends are 12 bases apart after V is trimmed by 8 bases and J by 2 bases. The CDR3 numbers 13 residues from cysteine through phenylalanine. Only the CDR3 part of the read is kept: 39 bases, read in frame from the first base. Reading the germline V gene gives CDR1 SNHLY and CDR2 FYNNEI. This record belongs to a study of cytomegalovirus exposure and HLA in healthy donors (dated by TCRdb to about 2017). Study-level background: An earlier analysis of some 620 of the donors reported 276 Gb of sequence data and 90 million to 120 million unique TCR beta sequences obtained from about 179 million T cells. An early release covering 550 to 650 HLA-typed donors comprised approximately 290 gigabases of sequencing data and approximately 85 million unique TCR sequences. Of the 300 to 400 genotyped donors, roughly 80% fell in the genetic ancestry cluster associated with self-reported Caucasian donors. The study aimed to test whether cataloging public T cell receptors could reveal signatures of past pathogen exposure. Using immunosequencing, the study profiled T cell repertoires from about 610 subjects and related those repertoires to cytomegalovirus serostatus. Besides the first cohort of 666 subjects, a separate validation cohort made up of 120 different subjects was used. High-throughput TCR immunosequencing, statistical association of individual TCRs with disease status, and machine learning were combined to predict cytomegalovirus infection status. A later analysis re-examined previously published TCR beta repertoires from roughly 650 donors and added high-resolution HLA genotyping to investigate patterns of TCR occurrence. The later analysis used no new phenotypic data to find candidate immune exposures, relying instead on TCR beta sequences and their occurrence across donors. To decide whether each TCR beta V gene segment behaved as functional or pseudogenic, an earlier analysis of approximately 620 of the donors relied on high-throughput TCR beta sequencing. Alongside the repertoire data, information on donor age, sex, ethnicity and CMV serostatus was compiled. In a later genetic analysis, genome-wide SNP genotypes for about 65% of the roughly 670 donors were used, and that subset was treated as a discovery cohort. Every repertoire in the discovery cohort had been generated on one and the same sequencing platform. Both class I and class II loci were covered by HLA typing, at four-digit resolution. Typing coverage differed by locus: A, B, C, DRB1 and DQB1 were typed in about 629-640 donors, DQA1 in 500 to 550, DPA1 in nearly 610, and DPB1 in 472. Roughly 5 DR-DQ haplotypes were handled as single units for association and clustering, since linkage in the cohort was strong. On average, about 200,000 unique TCR beta nucleotide sequences were sequenced per donor among some 430 genotyped donors of the cohort, with roughly 18% of those sequences being non-productive.

To prepare the library, the immunoSEQ multiplex PCR assay was applied. For the multiplex PCR, a mixture combining 60 forward primers for TCR Vbeta segments and 13 reverse primers for TCR Jbeta segments was used. Amplification of the CDR3 region of rearranged TCR beta genes was performed with a multiplex PCR assay on genomic DNA. The Illumina HiSeq System was used to sequence the amplified TCR beta libraries as 87-base-pair reads. Processing in the source paper ran as follows. A later analysis tallied about 77 million unique TCR beta chains across the 666 repertoires, and some 10 million of those chains were shared by two or more donors. A nearest-neighbor algorithm error-corrected the raw reads and collapsed the reads into unique sequences, merging closely related sequences to remove PCR and sequencing errors. V, D and J gene segments were assigned by aligning CDR3 sequences to IMGT reference sequences. Each retained sequence needed at least a six-nucleotide match to both a V gene segment and a J gene segment. A rearrangement counted as productive if the CDR3 had no stop codons and remained in frame with V and J, and every other rearrangement counted as non-productive. Following IMGT convention, CDR3 was defined as the stretch from the second conserved V-encoded cysteine to the conserved J-encoded phenylalanine. In an earlier analysis of 500 to 650 of the donors, sequences lacking an unambiguous match to a single V gene segment were excluded. In an earlier analysis of several hundred of the donors, a V segment was called functional when productive rearrangements were above 56.7%, and segregating when the standard deviation between donors exceeded 5%. A statistical classification framework was built for diagnosing cytomegalovirus status from the catalog of TCR beta chain sequences. A later analysis assigned V and J genes by comparing TCR nucleotide sequences with IMGT/GENE-DB human TR gene sequences. A later analysis assigned CDR3 sequences and most-parsimonious VDJ recombination scenarios with the TCRdist pipeline. In a later analysis, every TCR beta chain was defined by the combination of its CDR3 amino acid sequence and its V-gene family, and reads without a unique V-gene family were dropped. In a later analysis, 450 to 600 highly shared, low-generation-probability nucleotide sequences were removed to address suspected cross-contamination and a sequencing artifact. In a later analysis, a clonal expansion index for each public chain was calculated from normalized within-repertoire ranks of inferred template counts. In a later analysis, generation probabilities were computed using a VDJ recombination model fitted to out-of-frame rearrangements, and the results were checked against IGoR. A later analysis scored TCR-TCR, TCR-HLA and TCR-CMV co-occurrence with hypergeometric tests, applying a repertoire-size bias correction to TCR pairs. A later analysis estimated false discovery rates by permuting HLA or CMV assignments 20 times. In a later analysis, co-occurring TCRs were grouped using DBSCAN, and TCRdist sequence similarity was added for clustering within HLA-allele-positive subsets. Repertoires with fewer than 30,000 or more than 120,000 public chains, plus five repertoires with anomalous nucleotide sharing, were excluded from co-occurrence clustering. TCRdb took over this immuneACCESS table, retaining in-frame rearrangements with V and J assigned. Such tables are incomplete; in checked studies, under half of the missing clones stem from an unresolved V gene, and the remainder is unexplained. The D gene and trimming were derived from the DNA, and the V and J assignments and clone size from that table. For this sample the table gives some 150,000 clones, of which under 70% were detected only once. The ten top clones hold 3% of the sample.

The cohort comprised some 730 healthy bone marrow donors. Cohort members were all nominally healthy when sampled, although unrecorded immune exposures were likely present. The donor tested CMV seropositive, placing the donor among the 290 or so seropositive members of the cohort. Every donor gave a peripheral blood sample, and the peripheral blood mononuclear cells from that sample were used for TCR beta sequencing. Genomic DNA extraction from the blood cell samples was performed with the Qiagen DNeasy Blood Extraction Kit. What the study reported, not specific to this receptor: Presence/absence analyses assumed roughly uniform sequencing depth across donors, an assumption that may not hold. A further reported finding was that TCR beta sequences accurately predicted the HLA-A and HLA-B alleles for most subjects in the first cohort. According to a later analysis, TCR association rates differed among HLA loci, with DRB1 alleles showing the most associated TCRs and HLA-C alleles showing the fewest. In a later analysis, HLA-associated TCR beta chains showed more clonal expansion and lower generation probabilities than non-associated chains that were equally common. Three of the identified cytomegalovirus-associated TCR beta chains were confirmed in vitro to be specific for cytomegalovirus antigens. Most CMV-associated TCR beta chains appeared to be HLA-restricted in a later analysis, and the HLA associations seemed to be driven largely by CMV exposure. Correlated functional status among segregating V segments might be attributable to linkage disequilibrium, but an unknown experimental factor could not be ruled out. A later genetic analysis reported fewer N-insertions in productive TCRs among donors in an Asian-associated ancestry cluster than the roughly 670-donor mean. According to the authors, the approach could potentially be generalized to other disease states and immunological phenotypes. A cluster of highly shared sequence variants was judged likely to be a technical artifact of the sequencing pipeline. CMV serostatus was the only immune exposure information available for the cohort. The earlier analysis of approximately 540 of the donors excluded some 15 rarely observed V segments, including chromosome 9 orphons, because counts were too low. The cohort was sequenced for TCR beta chains only, and without alpha or paired-chain data the features that could be detected were limited. At a false discovery rate of 0.05, a later analysis linked 15,000 to 20,000 TCR beta sequences to specific HLA alleles. Across donors, most TCR sequences were observed very rarely, whereas some public TCRs were present in many individuals. When HLA alleles, especially DR and DQ, strongly co-occurred, attributing TCR associations to individual alleles was difficult. An earlier analysis of around 600 of the donors showed that most TCR beta V segments appeared in productive rearrangements either about 87% or about 30% of the time, which broadly matched IMGT annotations. Because some donors lacked HLA typing at each locus, the association tests relied only on the typed subset. In both the original and validation cohorts, the classifier was reported to diagnose cytomegalovirus status with high specificity and sensitivity. The study listed over 150 TCR beta chains as associated with cytomegalovirus. A later analysis reported that several top co-occurrence clusters appeared linked to parvovirus B19, influenza, CMV and Epstein-Barr virus. Because the 87-base-pair reads could not distinguish some IMGT-functional V segments, including TRBV6-2 and TRBV6-3, those segments were excluded. In a later genetic analysis, a missense DCLRE1C variant was associated with V-gene and J-gene trimming of TCR beta chains, and the association was replicated in an independent cohort.

This clonotype was obtained from a woman in her twenties or thirties in good health and CMV-seropositive. Sequenced: PBMCs. This chain joins TRBV2 to TRBJ2-5; matching of 6 bases hints at TRBD2 as the D gene. The nucleotide sequence reads as follows: TGTGCCAGCCGGGAGACGCTGCAAGAGACCCAGTACTTC. This sequence encodes CASRETLQETQYF. Joined to the reference TRBV2 and TRBJ2-5 proteins, this CDR3 gives the full variable domain: EPEVTQTPSHQVTQMGQEVILRCVPISNHLYFYWYRQILGQKVEFLVSFYNNEISEKSEIFDDQFSVERPDGSNFTLKIRSTKLEDSAMYFCASRETLQETQYFGPGTRLLVL.